This TCR beta chain was identified in a study of OX40 agonist ivuxolimab in advanced cancers. Clones were sequenced by immunoSEQ multiplex PCR, and TCRdb holds only the in-frame ones, with some missing. The sample shows roughly 30,000 clones, approximately 86% of them seen only once. CDR1 and CDR2 (germline): LNHNV, YYDKDF (reference sequence). V lost 0 bases and J lost 3; bases outside the gene matches: 4. The CDR3 loop spans 15 amino acids. This receptor was obtained from an adult with an advanced solid tumor such as melanoma, head and neck, liver or kidney cancer. The specimen was CD4+ or CD8+ T cells sorted from blood, collected in a trial of the OX40 agonist ivuxolimab. This rearrangement joins TRBV15 to TRBJ2-7; 8 positions match TRBD1. The CDR3 region is CATSRERTGSYEQYF. DNA of the CDR3: TGTGCCACCAGCAGAGAACGGACAGGGAGCTACGAGCAGTACTTC.